A selection of T cell receptor beta chains follows, all from one sample in a study of post-analysis software for immune sequencing data. TCRdb fed the PCR reads into MiXCR, producing one record per CDR3 protein. The data hold under 900,000 distinct CDR3 sequences, with 53% observed a single time. The source material was blood. The receptors come from a girl under 18 with multiple sclerosis. Each CDR3 is given with its conserved first and last residue. The D gene is left open where the match is weak. Expanded clones get a size class; other rows say once, few or many, or leave the size out.

V,D,J,size,DNA,CDR3
TRBV14,.,TRBJ2-7,few,TGTGCCAGCGCCCCTGGACCCCGGGGAGAGCAGTACTTC,CASAPGPRGEQYF
TRBV5-1,TRBD2,TRBJ2-4,.,TGCGCCAGCAGCTTGGGGGACGGGACTAGGCACCGCCGAGGTCGGGAGCAGTACTTC,CASSLGDGTRHRRGREQYF
TRBV24-1,TRBD2,TRBJ2-5,.,TGTGCCACCAGTGATAGTGGGGGGGATGTCAAAGAGACCCAGTACTTC,CATSDSGGDVKETQYF
TRBV3-1,TRBD1,TRBJ2-7,.,TGTGCCAGCGAAGCGAGACAGGGCCACTACGAGCAGTACTTC,CASEARQGHYEQYF
TRBV20-1,.,TRBJ2-1,.,TGCAGTGCTAACTGGGGCCTAAGCTCCTACAATGAGCAGTTCTTC,CSANWGLSSYNEQFF
TRBV29-1,.,TRBJ2-2,.,TGCAGCGTTGCTCCTTCGAACACCGGGGAGCTGTTTTTT,CSVAPSNTGELFF
TRBV7-2,TRBD1,TRBJ1-2,.,TGTGCCAGCAGCCGGGACAGGTCGATGGGCTATGGCTACACCTTC,CASSRDRSMGYGYTF
TRBV5-5,TRBD1,TRBJ2-3,.,TGTGCCAGCAGCTCGGTCGGGACAGACACAGATACGCAGTATTTT,CASSSVGTDTDTQYF
TRBV20-1,.,TRBJ1-5,few,TGCAGTGCTAGAGACGGCAGAGCGAGTAGCAATCAGCCCCAGCATTTT,CSARDGRASSNQPQHF
TRBV29-1,TRBD2,TRBJ2-7,few,TGCAGCGTTGTAGCGGGGGCCCACTCCTACGAGCAGTACTTC,CSVVAGAHSYEQYF
TRBV12-3/TRBV12-4,TRBD1,TRBJ2-7,.,TGTGCCAGCAGCGCCGGGACAGGGGTGTACAATGAGCAGTACTTC,CASSAGTGVYNEQYF
TRBV20-1,.,TRBJ2-5,few,TGCAGTGGGACCGCAGGGGAAAAGACCCAGTACTTC,CSGTAGEKTQYF
TRBV4-2,TRBD2,TRBJ2-3,few,TGTGCCAGCAGCCAACTAGCGGGGGGTGATACGCAGTATTTT,CASSQLAGGDTQYF
TRBV7-2,.,TRBJ2-4,.,TGTGCCAGCAGCTCCCCGGGACTGGCGGACACCAAAAACATTCAGTACTTC,CASSSPGLADTKNIQYF
TRBV5-1,.,TRBJ2-7,.,TGCGCCAGCAGCATGGGGTACGAGCAGTACTTC,CASSMGYEQYF
TRBV5-1,TRBD1,TRBJ2-2,once,TGCGCCAGCAGTCTTGGAAGGACAGGGAACACCGGGGAGCTGTTTTTT,CASSLGRTGNTGELFF
TRBV7-9,TRBD2,TRBJ2-1,.,TGTGCCAGCAGCTTAAACTCAGGGCTAGCGGAGTACAATGAGCAGTTCTTC,CASSLNSGLAEYNEQFF
TRBV20-1,.,TRBJ1-2,.,TGCAGTGCTAAAGGGCCCTACACCTTC,CSAKGPYTF
TRBV15,TRBD1,TRBJ1-2,.,TGTGCCACCAGCAGAGTCCAGGGGGAGTATGGCTACACCTTC,CATSRVQGEYGYTF
TRBV12-3/TRBV12-4,.,TRBJ2-7,.,TGTGCCAGCAGTTTAAGGCAGAGCCTCTACGAGCAGTACTTC,CASSLRQSLYEQYF
TRBV5-1,.,TRBJ2-1,.,TGCGCCAGCAGCTTGGGAGTAGCGGCCTACAATGAGCAGTTCTTC,CASSLGVAAYNEQFF
TRBV5-5,.,TRBJ1-4,.,TGTGCCAGCAGCTGGCAAGCTAGCCCCCTTGCAACTAATGAAAAACTGTTTTTT,CASSWQASPLATNEKLFF
TRBV6-5,TRBD2,TRBJ2-7,.,TGTGCCAGCAGTTACACCCTAGCGGGAGGATCGTACGAGCAGTACTTC,CASSYTLAGGSYEQYF
TRBV5-1,.,TRBJ2-7,.,TGCGCCAGCCATAACAGGGTAGGCTCCTACGAGCAGTACTTC,CASHNRVGSYEQYF
TRBV18,.,TRBJ1-6,few,TGTGCCAGCTCACCTTCCCTTTCGGGGGATAATTCACCCCTCCACTTT,CASSPSLSGDNSPLHF
TRBV4-1,TRBD2,TRBJ2-7,.,TGCGCCAGCAGCCTACTAGCGGGGGGCCAAGGCGAGCAGTACTTC,CASSLLAGGQGEQYF
TRBV6-2/TRBV6-3,.,TRBJ2-1,.,TGTGCCAGCAGTCTGAGGGACGGATACTACAATGAGCAGTTCTTC,CASSLRDGYYNEQFF